The next 20 T cell receptor beta chains were all read from a single sample in a study of blood T cells in healthy people across ages. A second PCR of 7 to 11 cycles used a sample-barcoded 5' primer and a J-beta primer mix. Each CDR3 protein gets one entry after TCRdb re-called the 5' RACE reads with MiXCR. The table has 800,000 to 1,000,000 distinct CDR3 sequences, roughly 52% seen once. Sequencing input: blood. Every receptor here comes from a man between 25 and 39 years old in good health.

The gene calls are TRBV6-6 and TRBJ1-1; D is unclear. CDR3 length: 14 residues. Deletions cut 2 bases from V and 0 bases from J, with 7 bases between. Germline-derived CDR1 and CDR2 are MNHNY and SVGAGI (reference sequence). The DNA for the CDR3 is TGTGCCAGCAGTTACGAGGGCTTGAACACTGAAGCTTTCTTT. This translates into CASSYEGLNTEAFF.

The gene calls are TRBV7-9 and TRBJ2-5; D tentatively fits TRBD1 or TRBD2 (5 bases each). The germline V gene has CDR1 SEHNR and CDR2 FQNEAQ (reference sequence). The length of the CDR3 is 14 residues. V lost 3 bases, J lost 11 bases, and 19 bases lay in between. The CDR3 loop reads CASSFETVAGEQYF. The CDR3 DNA sequence: TGTGCCAGCAGCTTTGAGACAGTCGCGGGTGAGCAGTACTTC.

Comment on this clonotype: A read error may produce the germline difference seen at one junction end. The rearrangement joins TRBV5-1 to TRBJ2-5; 7 nucleotides match TRBD1. The CDR3 is 14 amino acids. CDR1 and CDR2 from the germline V gene are SGHRS and YFSETQ. The CDR3 nucleotides are TGCGCCAACAGCCGGACAGGCCTTCAAGAGACCCAGTACTTC. Amino acid sequence: CANSRTGLQETQYF.

The CDR3 region is CASSSARYEQYF. DNA of the CDR3: TGTGCCAGCAGTTCAGCTCGCTACGAGCAGTACTTC. The gene calls are TRBV28 and TRBJ2-7; D unresolved. The CDR3 is 12 residues long. Germline V gene lookup returns CDR1 MDHEN and CDR2 SYDVKM. V was shortened by 4 bases and J by 3 bases, with 7 bases between the two germline ends.

The V call is TRBV4-3, the J call TRBJ2-1, with TRBD1 identical over 9 bases. The DNA end lines up better with TRBJ2-7; the J call may be wrong. CDR1 LGHNA and CDR2 YSLEER come from the germline V gene. The CDR3 runs 18 residues. CDR3 sequence: CASSQGASRDRAVEEQYF. DNA of the CDR3: TGCGCCAGCAGCCAAGGGGCCAGTAGGGACAGGGCAGTAGAGGAGCAGTACTTC.

This chain connects TRBV3-1 to TRBJ2-4; D not certain. Near its end, the DNA agrees better with TRBJ2-7, so the J call may be wrong. CDR1 and CDR2 (germline): LGHDT, YNNKEL (reference sequence). The CDR3 length is 13 residues. In DNA form, the CDR3 reads TGTGCCAGCAGCCATGTCTCCTCCCTCGAGCAGTACTTC. This translates into CASSHVSSLEQYF.

This clonotype appeared many times. The rearrangement uses TRBV12-3 or TRBV12-4 and TRBJ2-5; 8 nucleotides line up with TRBD2. Trimming removed 6 bases from V and 2 bases from J; junction bases left unmatched: 5. The CDR3 is 14 amino acids. The CDR3 region is CASSETSGQETQYF. For the CDR3, the DNA is TGTGCCAGCAGCGAAACTAGCGGACAAGAGACCCAGTACTTC.

This CDR3 reads CASSYQEGADTQYF. For the CDR3, the DNA is TGTGCCAGCAGTTACCAGGAGGGAGCCGATACGCAGTATTTT. V and J are TRBV6-2 or TRBV6-3 and TRBJ2-3, with D perhaps matching TRBD2 (6 bases). The CDR3 loop spans 14 amino acids. Germline CDR1 and CDR2: MNHEY and SVGEGT. Trimming shortened V by 2 bases and J by 6 bases, and 12 bases separated the two germline ends.

This clonotype was seen a single time. A junction boundary mismatches the germline segment, possibly from a read error. CDR3 amino acids: CGARDTDFYGYTF. CDR3 nucleotides: TGCGGTGCTAGAGATACAGACTTCTATGGCTACACCTTC. The chain employs TRBV20-1 and TRBJ1-2; D not certain. This CDR3 spans 13 amino acids. CDR1 DFQATT and CDR2 SNEGSKA come from the germline V gene (reference sequence).

This rearrangement joins TRBV2 to TRBJ2-1; a possible D gene is TRBD2 (7 bases). The DNA end is more similar to TRBJ2-7, so the J call may be wrong. This CDR3 has 16 amino acids. Per the germline V gene, CDR1 is SNHLY and CDR2 is FYNNEI. The CDR3 DNA reads TGTGCCAGCAGCTACGGCGGGGGCGTTACCTACAATGAGCAGTACTTC. As protein: CASSYGGGVTYNEQYF.

This clonotype was counted ten times or more. V is TRBV5-1 and J is TRBJ1-2, with 7 positions matching TRBD1. This CDR3 has 14 amino acids. Germline lookup yields CDR1 SGHRS and CDR2 YFSETQ. V trimming: 2 bases; J trimming: 8 bases; junction bases outside the gene matches: 9. CDR3 residues: CASSFLTGVDGYTF. The DNA for the CDR3 is TGCGCCAGCAGCTTTTTAACAGGGGTCGACGGCTACACCTTC.

The gene calls are TRBV12-3 or TRBV12-4 and TRBJ2-2; D possibly uses TRBD1 or TRBD2 (6 bases each). The V end lost 7 bases, the J end lost 5 bases, and 23 bases lay between the germline ends. This CDR3 comprises 17 residues. CDR3 coding DNA: TGTGCCAGCACCCCTAGGATCGGGGGCGGGAAGACCGGGGAGCTGTTTTTT. Translation gives CASTPRIGGGKTGELFF.

The chain couples TRBV7-9 to TRBJ2-4; 8 nucleotides agree with TRBD2. The DNA end is a closer match to TRBJ2-7, so the J assignment may be wrong. CDR1 is SEHNR, CDR2 FQNEAQ, per germline (reference sequence). This CDR3 region has 16 residues. The CDR3 loop is CASSLDSGTRTYEQYF. Here the CDR3 DNA reads TGTGCCAGCAGCTTAGATTCTGGGACTAGAACCTACGAGCAGTACTTC.

Only one count was recorded for this clonotype. The CDR3 protein is CASSSKDRGPDTQYF. The CDR3 region has the DNA TGCGCCAGCAGCTCCAAAGACAGGGGACCAGATACGCAGTATTTT. This rearrangement joins TRBV5-1 to TRBJ2-3, with 8 bases fitting TRBD1. The junction had 7 bases not matched to a gene; V was cut back by 3 bases and J by 4 bases. The CDR3 covers 15 residues. The germline V gene encodes CDR1 SGHRS and CDR2 YFSETQ.

This sequence joins TRBV7-9 and TRBJ1-1; 12 nucleotides match TRBD1. In germline, CDR1 is SEHNR, CDR2 FQNEAQ (reference sequence). The CDR3 is 16 residues long. The junction had 4 bases not matched to a gene; V was cut back by 5 bases and J by 0 bases. The CDR3 DNA is TGTGCCAGCAGCCCGGGACAGGGGGCTGTGAACACTGAAGCTTTCTTT. It specifies CASSPGQGAVNTEAFF. Full variable domain (rest looked up from reference TRBV7-9 and TRBJ1-1): DTGVSQNPRHKITKRGQNVTFRCDPISEHNRLYWYRQTLGQGPEFLTYFQNEAQLEKSRLLSDRFSAERPKGSFSTLEIQRTEQGDSAMYLCASSPGQGAVNTEAFFGQGTRLTVV.

In its sample, this clonotype was seen many times. J is TRBJ2-3 and V is TRBV30, with D possibly matching TRBD1 (6 bases). From germline, CDR1 is GTSNPN and CDR2 SVGIG (reference sequence). There are 13 residues in the CDR3. V lost 5 bases to trimming and J lost 5 bases, with 14 bases between them. CDR3 residues: CAWGAGAIDTQYF. CDR3 DNA: TGTGCCTGGGGAGCAGGGGCGATAGATACGCAGTATTTT. Based on the CDR3 plus reference TRBV30 and TRBJ2-3, the full variable domain is SQTIHQWPATLVQPVGSPLSLECTVEGTSNPNLYWYRQAAGRGLQLLFYSVGIGQISSEVPQNLSASRPQDRQFILSSKKLLLSDSGFYLCAWGAGAIDTQYFGPGTRLTVL.

This chain uses TRBV20-1 with TRBJ2-1, with D possibly TRBD2 on 6 matching bases. This CDR3 spans 14 amino acids. Germline CDR1 DFQATT, CDR2 SNEGSKA (reference sequence). Trimming left V 1 base short and J 3 bases short, with 10 bases between. CDR3 in DNA: TGCAGTGCTAGAGTCGGGGAGGACTACAATGAGCAGTTCTTC. Amino acids: CSARVGEDYNEQFF.

The gene calls are TRBV30 and TRBJ1-4; D remains ambiguous. V dropped 5 bases and J dropped 7 bases, with 14 bases sitting between them. CDR1 is GTSNPN and CDR2 is SVGIG in the germline V gene (reference sequence). The CDR3 is made up of 13 amino acids. The CDR3 bases are TGTGCCTGGGCTCGAGACGGTCTTGAAAAACTGTTTTTT. Protein product: CAWARDGLEKLFF.

This chain links TRBV6-2 or TRBV6-3 with TRBJ2-4; perhaps TRBD1 as D (6 bases). Germline loops: CDR1 MNHEY, CDR2 SVGEGT. Trimming removed 0 bases from V and 2 bases from J, with 8 bases in between. CDR3 length: 15 amino acids. Here the CDR3 DNA reads TGTGCCAGCAGTTACTCGCAGGGGACCAAAAACATTCAGTACTTC. Translation: CASSYSQGTKNIQYF.

Notes on this clonotype: This may arise from a read error, as a much more abundant clone is one base away. The genes are TRBV3-1 and TRBJ1-6, with D unresolved. The length of the CDR3 is 11 residues. The germline V gene encodes CDR1 LGHDT and CDR2 YNNKEL (reference sequence). CDR3 region: CASGYNSSLHF. The DNA of the CDR3 is TGTGCCAGCGGGTATAATTCATCCCTCCACTTT.